The 6 T cell receptor beta chains listed next were all sequenced from one sample in a study of blood T cell repertoires in COVID-19 (TCRdb year 2020). Libraries were prepared through the immunoSEQ multiplex PCR assay. Drawn from immuneACCESS, this table holds only the in-frame rearrangements with V and J called that TCRdb kept. Clones are partly lost; checked studies trace under half to an unresolved V gene and leave the rest unexplained. This sample comprises 490,000 or so clones, around 87% of them detected only once. The ten largest clonotypes hold about 1.7% of the sample. The material sequenced was PBMCs or T cells enriched from blood (not recorded which). The receptors stem from a woman aged 40 to 50 who had recovered from COVID-19.

This clone was counted once. The chain has TRBV4-1 and TRBJ2-1; tentative D call: TRBD2 (6 bases). The CDR3 runs 15 residues. The germline V gene encodes CDR1 MGHRA and CDR2 YSYEKL. The V gene lost 0 bases and the J gene lost 3 bases, with 9 bases spanning the gap. The CDR3 loop reads CASSQDGSDYNEQFF. Here the CDR3 DNA reads TGCGCCAGCAGCCAAGACGGGAGCGACTACAATGAGCAGTTCTTC.

The rearrangement links TRBV7-9 to TRBJ1-1; D is unclear. CDR1 is SEHNR, CDR2 FQNEAQ, per germline (reference sequence). Trimming left V 0 bases short and J 9 bases short, with 8 bases between. The CDR3 length is 12 residues. CDR3 residues: CASSLAGGQAFF. In DNA form, the CDR3 reads TGTGCCAGCAGCTTAGCAGGAGGCCAAGCTTTCTTT.

The chain uses TRBV11-2 and TRBJ2-2, with D maybe TRBD1 (6 bases). This CDR3 is built from 15 residues. Germline CDR1 is SGHAT and CDR2 is FQNNGV. V lost 4 bases and J 0 bases, leaving 9 bases between the germline ends. The CDR3 region is CASSSRDTNTGELFF. The CDR3 DNA reads TGTGCCAGCAGCTCCCGGGACACGAACACCGGGGAGCTGTTTTTT.

The CDR3 here is CASSPRTGGVESYEQYF. CDR3 DNA sequence: TGCGCCAGCAGTCCCCGGACAGGGGGCGTGGAGTCCTACGAGCAGTACTTC. V is TRBV23-1 and J is TRBJ2-7; 11 nucleotides line up with TRBD1. TRBV23-1 is an ORF, with its function uncertain. V gave up 4 bases and J gave up 1 base; unmatched junction bases: 9. The length of the CDR3 is 17 residues.

This clone was seen just once. The chain has TRBV19 and TRBJ1-3; D might be TRBD1 (6 bases). The CDR3 is 15 residues long. Trimming took off 6 bases at V and 4 bases at J, with 16 bases between the two ends. Germline V gene lookup returns CDR1 LNHDA and CDR2 SQIVND (reference sequence). CDR3 nucleotides: TGTGCCAGTAGGCGGGGGCCAGGGCTAGGAAACACCATATATTTT. It is translated as CASRRGPGLGNTIYF.

In nucleotides, the CDR3 is TGTGCCAGCAGCCCCCGCCGGGCTAGCGGGAGGACAGATACGCAGTATTTT. Translated: CASSPRRASGRTDTQYF. This chain links TRBV11-3 with TRBJ2-3; TRBD2 matches 11 bases. V was clipped by 5 bases and J by 3 bases; unmatched bases: 10. This CDR3 is built from 17 residues. Germline CDR1 is SGHNT and CDR2 is YENEEA.